These 21 T cell receptor beta chains originate from one sample sequenced in a study of graft-versus-host responses after intestinal transplantation. Repertoires were generated with immunoSEQ multiplex PCR, while TCRdb's copy carries only in-frame clones and drops some. This repertoire shows roughly 90,000 clones, approximately 90% found once; its top ten account for 0.28%. These receptors have no identified antigens. The sequences come from unstimulated CD4+ T cells sorted from spleen or lymph node cells, collected before transplant. The receptor source for this set is a human donor who was the organ donor for an intestinal transplant.

The CDR3 sequence is CASSLTGGRTEAFF. CDR3 sequence (DNA): TGTGCCAGCAGCTTAACAGGCGGAAGGACTGAAGCTTTCTTT. This sequence joins TRBV11-1 and TRBJ1-1; weak D call: TRBD1 (5 bases). CDR1 and CDR2 from the germline V gene are SGHAT and FQDESV (reference sequence). V gave up 2 bases and J gave up 5 bases, with 12 bases separating them. The CDR3 is 14 residues long.

The chain joins TRBV5-1 to TRBJ2-5, with TRBD2 identical over 10 bases. The CDR3 is made up of 16 amino acids. The germline gives CDR1 SGHRS, CDR2 YFSETQ. Trimming took 0 bases from V and 2 from J; bases not matched to a gene: 4. The CDR3 here is CASSLGGSGGQETQYF. The CDR3 DNA reads TGCGCCAGCAGCTTGGGTGGTAGCGGGGGGCAAGAGACCCAGTACTTC.

The V and J genes are TRBV5-1 and TRBJ2-3; 8 positions match TRBD2. Germline assignment: CDR1 SGHRS and CDR2 YFSETQ. CDR3 length equals 16 residues. The ends lost 0 bases at V and 3 bases at J; junction bases unmatched: 6. Here the CDR3 DNA reads TGCGCCAGCAGCTTGGTCAGCGGGAGATGGACAGATACGCAGTATTTT. Protein: CASSLVSGRWTDTQYF. The full variable domain, in which reference TRBV5-1 and TRBJ2-3 provide the parts outside the CDR3, is KAGVTQTPRYLIKTRGQQVTLSCSPISGHRSVSWYQQTPGQGLQFLFEYFSETQRNKGNFPGRFSGRQFSNSRSEMNVSTLELGDSALYLCASSLVSGRWTDTQYFGPGTRLTVL.

The CDR3 sequence is CASSDGQGDTQYF. The CDR3 coding sequence is TGTGCCAGCAGTGATGGGCAGGGAGATACGCAGTATTTT. This chain joins TRBV25-1 and TRBJ2-3; D possibly corresponds to TRBD1 (5 bases). Trimming left V 3 bases short and J 5 bases short, with 9 bases between. Germline CDR1 and CDR2: MGHDK and SYGVNS. This CDR3 region has 13 residues.

V usage is TRBV7-9 and J usage is TRBJ1-4; D remains unclear. The V gene's germline CDR1 is SEHNR and CDR2 FQNEAQ (reference sequence). Trimming stripped 0 bases from V and 7 bases from J, with 15 bases between. This CDR3 is 16 amino acids long. DNA of the CDR3: TGTGCCAGCAGCTTAGCGCGTCTGGGTGGCGGTGAAAAACTGTTTTTT. Translated, it gives CASSLARLGGGEKLFF.

The chain carries TRBV28 and TRBJ1-5, with 8 bases that match TRBD1. The CDR3 runs to 16 residues. The J segment lost 2 bases and the V segment lost 8 bases, leaving 11 bases of the junction unmatched. The germline V gene has CDR1 MDHEN and CDR2 SYDVKM. Here the CDR3 DNA reads TGTGCCAGCCGCCTGACAGGGGAGGGGCGCAATCAGCCCCAGCATTTT. It is translated as CASRLTGEGRNQPQHF.

CDR3 bases: TGTGCCAGCAGTCTGGACAGGCGGGGGGAACTGTTTTTT. This gives the protein CASSLDRRGELFF. The V call is TRBV2, the J call TRBJ1-4, with 7 bases that match TRBD1. The CDR3 spans 13 residues. With 5 bases clipped from V and 12 bases from J, the junction kept 9 bases outside the gene matches. Germline V lookup: CDR1 SNHLY, CDR2 FYNNEI.

J is TRBJ2-7 and V is TRBV2; D is uncertain. The V end lost 6 bases, the J end lost 6 bases, and 18 bases lay between the germline ends. The CDR3 is made up of 14 amino acids. The V gene's germline CDR1 is SNHLY and CDR2 FYNNEI. CDR3: CASSAPPNSFEQYF. DNA of the CDR3: TGTGCCAGCAGCGCACCTCCAAACTCTTTCGAGCAGTACTTC.

The chain is built from TRBV6-1 and TRBJ2-5, with 9 nucleotides matching TRBD1. The germline V gene encodes CDR1 MNHNS and CDR2 SASEGT. The CDR3 sequence is 14 residues long. V shed 6 bases, J shed 6 bases, and the junction held 8 bases outside the gene matches. The CDR3 protein is CASSHRDRVKTQYF. DNA of the CDR3: TGTGCCAGCAGCCACCGGGACAGGGTTAAGACCCAGTACTTC.

This rearrangement joins TRBV27 to TRBJ2-7; 9 bases line up with TRBD2. Germline V gives CDR1 MNHEY, CDR2 SMNVEV (reference sequence). The CDR3 consists of 16 residues. The ends lost 7 bases at V and 9 bases at J; junction bases unmatched: 19. The CDR3 bases are TGTGCCAGCAACCAGGACGGGACTAGCCCGGAACGGGGGCAGTACTTC. This sequence encodes CASNQDGTSPERGQYF.

The sample holds a few counts of this clone. V gene TRBV5-1 combines with J gene TRBJ2-7, with 9 bases aligning to TRBD1. Germline CDR1 is SGHRS and CDR2 is YFSETQ. The CDR3 runs to 15 residues. After removal of 6 bases from V and 2 bases from J, the junction contained 9 bases not matched to a gene. The CDR3 region has the DNA TGCGCCAGCAACCCCCGGGACAGGGACACCTACGAGCAGTACTTC. Translated: CASNPRDRDTYEQYF.

The chain has TRBV7-9 and TRBJ2-7; D might be TRBD2 (5 bases). There are 12 residues in the CDR3. The germline V gene has CDR1 SEHNR and CDR2 FQNEAQ (reference sequence). The V and J ends lost 6 bases and 5 bases respectively, with 11 bases between them. The CDR3 DNA follows: TGTGCCAGCAGTCGGTCGAGGGACGAGCAGTACTTC. Protein sequence: CASSRSRDEQYF.

The chain employs TRBV27 and TRBJ1-5; D remains ambiguous. This CDR3 comprises 13 residues. V was clipped by 6 bases and J by 5 bases, with 11 bases between them. Germline loops: CDR1 MNHEY, CDR2 SMNVEV (reference sequence). The CDR3 here is CASSLDPDQPQHF. The CDR3 coding sequence is TGTGCCAGCAGCCTAGATCCCGATCAGCCCCAGCATTTT.

The chain carries TRBV27 and TRBJ2-1, with 13 bases fitting TRBD2. V was clipped by 6 bases and J by 3 bases; unmatched bases: 14. The CDR3 is 19 amino acids. Germline CDR1 MNHEY, CDR2 SMNVEV (reference sequence). CDR3 DNA sequence: TGTGCCAGCAGCTCAAGGGGACTAGCGGGGAGTAGCTTCTACAATGAGCAGTTCTTC. As protein: CASSSRGLAGSSFYNEQFF.

The V call is TRBV11-2, the J call TRBJ1-2; a possible D gene is TRBD1 (6 bases). The germline CDR1 and CDR2 sequences are SGHAT and FQNNGV. The V end lost 4 bases, the J end lost 5 bases, and 26 bases lay between the germline ends. The CDR3 is made up of 18 amino acids. CDR3 in DNA: TGTGCCAGCAGCTCATTAGCCCGACAGAACCCAGGGGCTTATGGCTACACCTTC. It yields the protein CASSSLARQNPGAYGYTF.

The chain carries TRBV9 and TRBJ2-7; 8 bases align to TRBD2. This CDR3 comprises 12 residues. Germline CDR1 SGDLS, CDR2 YYNGEE. V lost 5 bases, J lost 2 bases, and 0 bases stayed unmatched. CDR3 loop: CASRAGAYEQYF. The DNA for the CDR3 is TGTGCCAGCAGAGCGGGGGCCTACGAGCAGTACTTC.

The chain employs TRBV7-9 and TRBJ2-5, with no clear D. The CDR3 runs to 15 residues. Germline V gene data show CDR1 as SEHNR and CDR2 as FQNEAQ (reference sequence). V was pared by 1 base and J by 0 bases, with 9 bases between. The chain's CDR3 is CASSLGDWYQETQYF. The CDR3 region has the DNA TGTGCCAGCAGCTTAGGTGACTGGTACCAAGAGACCCAGTACTTC. Looking up the rest from reference TRBV7-9 and TRBJ2-5 gives the full variable domain: DTGVSQNPRHKITKRGQNVTFRCDPISEHNRLYWYRQTLGQGPEFLTYFQNEAQLEKSRLLSDRFSAERPKGSFSTLEIQRTEQGDSAMYLCASSLGDWYQETQYFGPGTRLLVL.

CDR3 residues: CATSRVGSHNEQFF. CDR3 in DNA: TGTGCCACCAGCAGAGTAGGGAGTCACAATGAGCAGTTCTTC. The chain recombines TRBV15 with TRBJ2-1, with D perhaps matching TRBD2 (5 bases). Trimming took 1 base from V and 5 from J, leaving 9 bases between them. CDR1 LNHNV and CDR2 YYDKDF come from the germline V gene (reference sequence). CDR3 length: 14 residues.

This chain's CDR3 is CASSAITGYTEAFF. The CDR3 DNA is TGTGCCAGCAGCGCCATCACGGGTTACACTGAAGCTTTCTTT. This sequence joins TRBV7-2 and TRBJ1-1; D unresolved. Germline CDR1 reads SGHTA; CDR2 reads FQGNSA. The CDR3 covers 14 residues. Between the trimmed V and J ends, which lost 5 bases and 3 bases, there was a span of 13 bases.

The genes are TRBV5-4 and TRBJ2-3, with 9 bases lining up with TRBD1. Per the germline V gene, CDR1 is SGHNT and CDR2 is YYREEE (reference sequence). Losses at the gene ends were 4 bases for V and 2 bases for J; bases not matched to a gene: 2. The CDR3 is 14 amino acids. CDR3 region: CASSRDRVTDTQYF. Written as DNA, the CDR3 is TGTGCCAGCAGCCGGGACAGGGTCACAGATACGCAGTATTTT.

The chain is built from TRBV5-4 and TRBJ2-1; no firm D call. The CDR3 contains 12 residues. Per the germline V gene, CDR1 is SGHNT and CDR2 is YYREEE (reference sequence). Trimming removed 10 bases at V and 0 bases at J, with 8 bases between. The CDR3 protein is CAAAISYNEQFF. The CDR3, as DNA: TGTGCCGCGGCTATCTCCTACAATGAGCAGTTCTTC.